The clone carrying this TCR beta chain showed up many times. What it binds is unknown. The record originates from a study of T-cell memory formation after mild COVID-19. Findings and limits, study-wide: Second-wave clones reaching peak frequency on day 37 lacked confirmed SARS-CoV-2 specificity.

TCRdb ran MiXCR on the 5' RACE reads and lists one entry per CDR3 protein. The sample gives 100,000 to 150,000 distinct CDR3 sequences, roughly 6% of which show up once; approximately 2% is in the top ten. The CDR3 consists of 14 residues. Trimming removed 6 bases from V and 0 bases from J; junction bases left unmatched: 5. Germline V gene sequence: CDR1 SQVTM, CDR2 ANQGSEA. The sample consisted of PBMCs or a T cell subset sorted from them (not recorded which). The rearrangement links TRBV29-1 to TRBJ2-3, with 8 bases fitting TRBD2. The receptor was isolated from an adult woman who had mild COVID-19 (a few samples of this study predate the infection). Cell type and time point are not known. The CDR3 DNA follows: TGCAGCGTAAGCGGGGGTGGTAGCACAGATACGCAGTATTTT. This encodes CSVSGGGSTDTQYF.